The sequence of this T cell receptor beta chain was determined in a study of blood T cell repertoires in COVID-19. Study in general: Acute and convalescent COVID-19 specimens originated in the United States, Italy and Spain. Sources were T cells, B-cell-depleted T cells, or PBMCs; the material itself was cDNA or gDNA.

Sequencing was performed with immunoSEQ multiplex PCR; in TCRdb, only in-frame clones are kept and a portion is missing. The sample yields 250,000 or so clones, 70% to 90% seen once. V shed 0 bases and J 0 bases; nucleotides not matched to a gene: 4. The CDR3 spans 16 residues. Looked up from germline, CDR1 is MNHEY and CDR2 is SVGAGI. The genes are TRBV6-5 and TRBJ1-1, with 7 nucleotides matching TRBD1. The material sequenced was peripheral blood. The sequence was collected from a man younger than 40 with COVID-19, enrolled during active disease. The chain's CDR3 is CASSYSRDSMNTEAFF. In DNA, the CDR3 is TGTGCCAGCAGTTACTCGCGGGACAGTATGAACACTGAAGCTTTCTTT.